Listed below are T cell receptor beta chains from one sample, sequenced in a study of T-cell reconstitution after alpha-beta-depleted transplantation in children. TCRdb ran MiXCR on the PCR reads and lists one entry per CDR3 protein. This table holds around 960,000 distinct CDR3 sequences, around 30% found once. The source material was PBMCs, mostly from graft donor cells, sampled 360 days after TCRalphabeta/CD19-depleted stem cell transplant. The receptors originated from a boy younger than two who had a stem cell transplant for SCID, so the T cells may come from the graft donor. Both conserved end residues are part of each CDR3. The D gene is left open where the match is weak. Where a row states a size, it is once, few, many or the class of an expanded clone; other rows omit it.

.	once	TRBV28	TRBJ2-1	CASGGRSSYNEQFF	TGTGCCAGCGGGGGCAGAAGCTCCTACAATGAGCAGTTCTTC
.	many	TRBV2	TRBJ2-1	CASSDWGYNEQFF	TGTGCCAGCAGTGACTGGGGATACAATGAGCAGTTCTTC
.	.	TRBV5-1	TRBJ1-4	CASMRGEGEKLFF	TGCGCCAGCATGAGGGGCGAAGGTGAAAAACTGTTTTTT
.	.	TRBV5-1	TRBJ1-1	CASSQEDIGTEAFF	TGCGCCAGCAGCCAGGAGGACATAGGCACTGAAGCTTTCTTT
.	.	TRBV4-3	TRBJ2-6	CASSRNGGRANVLTF	TGCGCCAGCAGCCGGAACGGAGGGCGGGCCAACGTCCTGACTTTC
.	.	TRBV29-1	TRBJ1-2	CSVGERESGYTF	TGCAGCGTTGGCGAAAGGGAATCTGGCTACACCTTC
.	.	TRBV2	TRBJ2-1	CASSERDVSLMRAYNEQFF	TGTGCCAGCAGTGAACGGGACGTATCGCTGATGAGGGCCTACAATGAGCAGTTCTTC
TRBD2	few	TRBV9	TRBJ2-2	CASSVVGGGATGELFF	TGTGCCAGCAGCGTAGTCGGCGGGGGGGCTACCGGGGAGCTGTTTTTT
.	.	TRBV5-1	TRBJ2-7	CASSPTGQGYSYEQYF	TGCGCCAGCAGCCCTACCGGGCAGGGATATTCCTACGAGCAGTACTTC
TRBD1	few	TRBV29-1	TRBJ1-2	CSVSPNRGTGYGYTF	TGCAGCGTTAGCCCCAACAGGGGAACGGGCTATGGCTACACCTTC
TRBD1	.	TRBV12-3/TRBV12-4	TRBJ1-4	CASRQGSEKLFF	TGTGCCAGCAGACAGGGGAGTGAAAAACTGTTTTTT
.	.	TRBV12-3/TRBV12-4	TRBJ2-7	CASSQQGVEQYF	TGTGCCAGCAGTCAACAGGGTGTCGAGCAGTACTTC
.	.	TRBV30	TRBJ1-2	CAWRAGGRGDYGYTF	TGTGCCTGGAGGGCCGGGGGGAGAGGAGACTATGGCTACACCTTC
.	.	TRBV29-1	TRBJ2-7	CSVAARAGIEQYF	TGCAGCGTTGCGGCTAGGGCGGGGATCGAGCAGTACTTC
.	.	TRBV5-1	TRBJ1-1	CASSLARGMNTEAFF	TGCGCCAGCAGCTTGGCCAGGGGCATGAACACTGAAGCTTTCTTT
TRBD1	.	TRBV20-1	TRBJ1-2	CSAPSPGQGLFNYGYTF	TGCAGTGCTCCTAGTCCGGGACAGGGCCTCTTTAACTATGGCTACACCTTC
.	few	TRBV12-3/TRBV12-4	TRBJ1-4	CASSFGAGKSEKLFF	TGTGCCAGCAGTTTTGGGGCAGGGAAAAGTGAAAAACTGTTTTTT
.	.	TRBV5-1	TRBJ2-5	CASSPGRVGTQYF	TGCGCCAGCAGCCCCGGCCGGGTGGGGACCCAGTACTTC
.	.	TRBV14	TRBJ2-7	CASSQESGGYEQYF	TGTGCCAGCAGCCAAGAATCCGGCGGATACGAGCAGTACTTC
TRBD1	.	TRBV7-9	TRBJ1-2	CASSSGGLGSLYYGYTF	TGTGCCAGCAGCTCAGGGGGTCTGGGCAGCCTGTACTATGGCTACACCTTC
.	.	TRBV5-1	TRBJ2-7	CASSTARPRDEQYF	TGCGCCAGCAGCACCGCTCGCCCCCGGGACGAGCAGTACTTC
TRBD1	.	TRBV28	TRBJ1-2	CASSSMTRTGGHYGYTF	TGTGCCAGCAGTTCGATGACCCGGACAGGGGGCCACTATGGCTACACCTTC
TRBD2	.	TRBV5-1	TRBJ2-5	CASSPETSGGPQTQYF	TGCGCCAGCAGCCCCGAGACTAGCGGGGGGCCCCAGACCCAGTACTTC
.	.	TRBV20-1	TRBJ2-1	CSARGGVFYNEQFF	TGCAGTGCTAGAGGGGGGGTATTTTACAATGAGCAGTTCTTC
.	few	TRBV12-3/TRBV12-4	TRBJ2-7	CASSLWGARNEQYF	TGTGCCAGCAGTTTATGGGGTGCTAGGAACGAGCAGTACTTC
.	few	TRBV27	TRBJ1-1	CASNARSEAFF	TGTGCCAGCAATGCCCGTTCGGAAGCTTTCTTT